These T cell receptor beta chains were read from a single sample in a study of T-cell memory formation after mild COVID-19. TCRdb reprocessed the 5' RACE reads via MiXCR and lists one record per CDR3 protein. This table has approximately 500,000 distinct CDR3 sequences, more than 20% appearing once. Sequenced sample: PBMCs or a T cell subset sorted from them (not recorded which). These receptors were collected from an adult woman who had mild COVID-19 (a few samples of this study predate the infection). Cell type and time point are not known. Both conserved end residues are part of each CDR3. Each record gives: J gene, V gene, clone size, CDR3 protein. Size is omitted from some rows. Given values are once, few, many or a class for expanded clones.

TRBJ1-1,TRBV7-9,few,CASSPSRGKNTEAFF
TRBJ2-5,TRBV7-6,few,CASKGLRETQYF
TRBJ2-4,TRBV11-3,NA,CASSFSRNIQYF
TRBJ2-2,TRBV5-1,few,CASSLSGTGETGELFF
TRBJ2-7,TRBV7-9,NA,CASSPTDSREQYF
TRBJ2-7,TRBV5-1,few,CASSVLDPLAEQYF
TRBJ1-1,TRBV7-3,few,CASGRGGDTEAFF
TRBJ1-5,TRBV9,NA,CASSPEGNPGSGPQHF
TRBJ2-1,TRBV7-9,NA,CASSLGAQFF
TRBJ2-7,TRBV6-1,NA,CASSPQGARYEQYF
TRBJ2-2,TRBV6-1,many,CASRQGETGELFF
TRBJ2-5,TRBV27,NA,CASSPGGARQETQYF
TRBJ2-7,TRBV7-9,NA,CASSLEGGSEQYF
TRBJ2-3,TRBV11-2,NA,CASSSRGTSSTDTQYF
TRBJ1-1,TRBV7-8,NA,CASSFYQGAGTEAFF
TRBJ1-1,TRBV7-9,NA,CASSSGNSEAFF
TRBJ2-2,TRBV4-2,few,CASSQESGSLGELFF
TRBJ1-1,TRBV18,NA,CASSPPVNTEAFF
TRBJ1-1,TRBV6-2/TRBV6-3,NA,CASWSPLEAFF
TRBJ2-6,TRBV7-8,few,CASSLVAVVFSGANVLTF
TRBJ2-1,TRBV7-2,many,CASSLGRGRGNEQFF
TRBJ2-5,TRBV20-1,NA,CSANPFGGPGAQETQYF
TRBJ2-3,TRBV5-1,NA,CASSVGHAGTDTQYF
TRBJ1-3,TRBV5-1,few,CASSSRGSGNTIYF
TRBJ2-1,TRBV15,few,CATSSARGRKFF
TRBJ1-3,TRBV28,NA,CASSLLAGNTIYF
TRBJ2-3,TRBV12-3/TRBV12-4,few,CASSPSLRLAGTDTQYF
TRBJ2-3,TRBV4-2,few,CASSPNDLRVSTDTQYF
TRBJ2-3,TRBV7-8,NA,CASSPKRAGFTDTQYF
TRBJ2-1,TRBV9,NA,CASSVLAGMLNEQFF
TRBJ2-2,TRBV12-3/TRBV12-4,NA,CASRTPLSRDTGELFF
TRBJ1-1,TRBV5-1,NA,CASSLEGDVNTEAFF
TRBJ2-7,TRBV7-8,NA,CASIPGAGISYEQYF
TRBJ1-3,TRBV12-3/TRBV12-4,NA,CASRRNSGNTIYF
TRBJ2-7,TRBV5-1,NA,CASSHGGGGDYEQYF
TRBJ2-7,TRBV11-3,NA,CASSLVWGQGSYEQYF
TRBJ2-7,TRBV5-1,many,CASSLGGTGAYEQYF
TRBJ2-1,TRBV6-5,few,CASSYYGLANNEQFF
TRBJ1-1,TRBV19,NA,CASRKTGLDEAFF
TRBJ1-1,TRBV18,NA,CASSPLNTEAFF
TRBJ2-5,TRBV3-1,NA,CASSQGGWRETQYF
TRBJ1-2,TRBV5-1,NA,CASSLESAGTGRGYTF
TRBJ2-5,TRBV7-8,few,CASNFYRSPGQGTQETQYF